This T cell receptor beta chain stems from a study of blood T cells in healthy people across ages. Study observations and caveats: Aged donors had fewer naive CD4+ cells and lower diversity than long-lived donors.

V lost 0 bases, J lost 5 bases, and 8 bases lay in between. The CDR3 totals 13 residues. Germline V gene lookup returns CDR1 LNHNV and CDR2 YYDKDF (reference sequence). The use of a sample-barcoded 5' primer and a J-beta primer mix characterized a second PCR of about 7 to 12 cycles. TCRdb called the 5' RACE reads again in MiXCR, with one record for every CDR3 protein. The table includes 730,000 or so distinct CDR3 sequences, roughly 43% detected once. This clonotype was seen ten or more times. Its antigen is unknown. The sequenced sample was blood. The chain joins TRBV15 to TRBJ2-7; the D is unclear. The receptor comes from a man at least 80 years old in good health. The CDR3 nucleotides read TGTGCCACCAGCAGAGATCTTCGGGACGAGCAGTACTTC. Protein: CATSRDLRDEQYF.